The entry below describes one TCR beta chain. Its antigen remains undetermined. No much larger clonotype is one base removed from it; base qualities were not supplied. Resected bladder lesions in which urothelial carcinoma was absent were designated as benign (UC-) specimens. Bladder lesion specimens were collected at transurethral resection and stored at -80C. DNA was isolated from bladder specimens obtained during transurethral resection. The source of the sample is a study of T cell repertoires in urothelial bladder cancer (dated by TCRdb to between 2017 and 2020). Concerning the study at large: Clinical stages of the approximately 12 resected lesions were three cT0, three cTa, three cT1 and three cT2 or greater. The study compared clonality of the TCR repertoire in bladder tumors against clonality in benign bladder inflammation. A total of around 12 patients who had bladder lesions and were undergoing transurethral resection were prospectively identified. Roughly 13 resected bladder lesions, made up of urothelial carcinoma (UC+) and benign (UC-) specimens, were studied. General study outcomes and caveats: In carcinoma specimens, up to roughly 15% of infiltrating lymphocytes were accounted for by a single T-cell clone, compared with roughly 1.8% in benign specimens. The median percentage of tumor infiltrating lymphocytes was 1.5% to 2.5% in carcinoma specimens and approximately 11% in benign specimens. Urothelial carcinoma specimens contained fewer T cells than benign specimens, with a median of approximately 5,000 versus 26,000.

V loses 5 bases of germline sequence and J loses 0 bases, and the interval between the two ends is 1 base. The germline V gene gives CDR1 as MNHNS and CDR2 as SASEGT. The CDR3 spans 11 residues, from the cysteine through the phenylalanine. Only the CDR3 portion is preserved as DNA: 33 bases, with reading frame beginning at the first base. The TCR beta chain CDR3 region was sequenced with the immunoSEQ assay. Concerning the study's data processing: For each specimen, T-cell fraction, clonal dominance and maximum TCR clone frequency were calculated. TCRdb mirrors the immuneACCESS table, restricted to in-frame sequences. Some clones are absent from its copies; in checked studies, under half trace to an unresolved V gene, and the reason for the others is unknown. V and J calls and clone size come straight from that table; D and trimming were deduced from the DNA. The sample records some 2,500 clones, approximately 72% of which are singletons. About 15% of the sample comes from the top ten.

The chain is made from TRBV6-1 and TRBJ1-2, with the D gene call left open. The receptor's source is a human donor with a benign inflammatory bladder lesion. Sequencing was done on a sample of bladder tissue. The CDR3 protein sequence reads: CASSSNYGYTF. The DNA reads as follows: TGTGCCAGCAGTTCTAACTATGGCTACACCTTC.